These T cell receptor beta chains were read from a single sample in a study of blood T cell repertoires in COVID-19. Using immunoSEQ multiplex PCR, the repertoire was profiled, and TCRdb retains in-frame clones only, with some absent. The sample has approximately 140,000 clones, 85% to 90% seen once. The sequenced material came from PBMCs or T cells enriched from blood (not recorded which). The receptors shown here come from a woman under 40 with acute COVID-19. The CDR3 runs from the conserved cysteine through the conserved F or W. D genes are given only for firm matches. Only part of the rows carry a size: once, few, many, or a class if the clone is expanded.

j_call: TRBJ2-3; v_call: TRBV5-6; d_call: TRBD2; clone_size: NA; cdr3_aa: CASSETSGLTDTQYF; cdr3_nt: TGTGCCAGCAGCGAAACTAGCGGACTCACAGATACGCAGTATTTT
j_call: TRBJ1-6; v_call: TRBV28; d_call: TRBD1; clone_size: NA; cdr3_aa: CASADRGSNSPLHF; cdr3_nt: TGTGCCAGCGCGGACAGGGGAAGTAATTCACCCCTCCACTTT
j_call: TRBJ2-7; v_call: TRBV28; d_call: NA; clone_size: NA; cdr3_aa: CASNRDTDYEQYF; cdr3_nt: TGTGCCAGCAACCGGGACACAGACTACGAGCAGTACTTC
j_call: TRBJ2-7; v_call: TRBV4-2; d_call: NA; clone_size: NA; cdr3_aa: CASSQVSRQPTYEQYF; cdr3_nt: TGTGCCAGCAGCCAAGTTTCCAGGCAGCCTACCTACGAGCAGTACTTC
j_call: TRBJ1-1; v_call: TRBV30; d_call: TRBD1; clone_size: NA; cdr3_aa: CACLTGGLSEAFF; cdr3_nt: TGTGCCTGCCTGACAGGGGGCTTGTCTGAAGCTTTCTTT
j_call: TRBJ1-1; v_call: TRBV4-3; d_call: TRBD1; clone_size: few; cdr3_aa: CASSRVQGKHTEAFF; cdr3_nt: TGCGCCAGCAGCCGAGTACAGGGGAAGCACACTGAAGCTTTCTTT
j_call: TRBJ2-7; v_call: TRBV4-3; d_call: NA; clone_size: NA; cdr3_aa: CASSPKRAYEQYF; cdr3_nt: TGCGCCAGCAGCCCTAAGCGGGCCTACGAGCAGTACTTC
j_call: TRBJ1-2; v_call: TRBV2; d_call: TRBD1; clone_size: few; cdr3_aa: CASIDRGDYGYTF; cdr3_nt: TGTGCCAGCATCGACAGGGGCGACTATGGCTACACCTTC
j_call: TRBJ2-7; v_call: TRBV5-1; d_call: NA; clone_size: NA; cdr3_aa: CASSLAGTRTSEQYF; cdr3_nt: TGCGCCAGCAGCTTGGCAGGGACAAGGACCTCCGAGCAGTACTTC
j_call: TRBJ2-7; v_call: TRBV9; d_call: TRBD2; clone_size: once; cdr3_aa: CASSAASGPSYEQYF; cdr3_nt: TGTGCCAGCAGCGCTGCTAGCGGTCCCTCCTACGAGCAGTACTTC
j_call: TRBJ1-4; v_call: TRBV30; d_call: TRBD1; clone_size: NA; cdr3_aa: CAWKRGPDRGDEKLFF; cdr3_nt: TGTGCCTGGAAAAGGGGCCCGGACAGGGGCGATGAAAAACTGTTTTTT
j_call: TRBJ2-1; v_call: TRBV12-3/TRBV12-4; d_call: TRBD2; clone_size: NA; cdr3_aa: CASSSGRASSFF; cdr3_nt: TGTGCCAGCAGTTCCGGGAGGGCCTCCTCTTTCTTC
j_call: TRBJ2-3; v_call: TRBV11-3; d_call: NA; clone_size: NA; cdr3_aa: CASSLQGTDTQYF; cdr3_nt: TGTGCCAGCAGCTTACAGGGCACAGATACGCAGTATTTT
j_call: TRBJ2-2; v_call: TRBV4-2; d_call: TRBD2; clone_size: once; cdr3_aa: CASSPGGAPGLAGGFAGELFF; cdr3_nt: TGTGCCAGCAGCCCAGGGGGTGCCCCGGGACTAGCGGGAGGGTTCGCCGGGGAGCTGTTTTTT
j_call: TRBJ1-3; v_call: TRBV9; d_call: TRBD1; clone_size: NA; cdr3_aa: CASSVNRGAGNTIYF; cdr3_nt: TGTGCCAGCAGCGTGAACAGGGGGGCCGGAAACACCATATATTTT
j_call: TRBJ1-2; v_call: TRBV18; d_call: TRBD1; clone_size: NA; cdr3_aa: CASSLIPGQGFTF; cdr3_nt: TGTGCCAGCTCACTAATCCCGGGACAGGGCTTCACCTTC
j_call: TRBJ2-3; v_call: TRBV5-1; d_call: TRBD2; clone_size: once; cdr3_aa: CASSLASGITDTQYF; cdr3_nt: TGCGCCAGCAGCTTGGCTAGCGGGATTACAGATACGCAGTATTTT
j_call: TRBJ2-7; v_call: TRBV27; d_call: NA; clone_size: NA; cdr3_aa: CASSFDSSYEQYF; cdr3_nt: TGTGCCAGCAGTTTCGACAGCTCCTACGAGCAGTACTTC
j_call: TRBJ1-2; v_call: TRBV13; d_call: TRBD1; clone_size: once; cdr3_aa: CASSPPWGQGLDGYTF; cdr3_nt: TGTGCCAGCAGCCCTCCTTGGGGACAGGGGTTAGATGGCTACACCTTC
j_call: TRBJ2-5; v_call: TRBV11-2; d_call: NA; clone_size: NA; cdr3_aa: CASSSLRGIGETQYF; cdr3_nt: TGTGCCAGCAGCTCCCTTCGGGGAATCGGAGAGACCCAGTACTTC
j_call: TRBJ1-4; v_call: TRBV3-1/TRBV3-2; d_call: TRBD1; clone_size: once; cdr3_aa: CASSQGGTGSPPEKLFF; cdr3_nt: TGTGCCAGCAGCCAAGGTGGGACAGGAAGTCCCCCTGAAAAACTGTTTTTT
j_call: TRBJ2-2; v_call: TRBV9; d_call: TRBD1; clone_size: NA; cdr3_aa: CASSVGGQGAGGELFF; cdr3_nt: TGTGCCAGCAGCGTAGGGGGACAGGGGGCCGGCGGGGAGCTGTTTTTT
j_call: TRBJ1-1; v_call: TRBV19; d_call: TRBD1; clone_size: few; cdr3_aa: CASSSRDRGRIHGVDTEAFF; cdr3_nt: TGTGCCAGTAGTTCCCGGGACAGGGGGCGCATCCATGGAGTGGACACTGAAGCTTTCTTT
j_call: TRBJ2-1; v_call: TRBV18; d_call: TRBD2; clone_size: once; cdr3_aa: CASSDGLVGEFF; cdr3_nt: TGTGCCAGCTCAGACGGACTAGTAGGCGAGTTCTTC
j_call: TRBJ2-3; v_call: TRBV7-8; d_call: NA; clone_size: NA; cdr3_aa: CASSLVAGTDTQYF; cdr3_nt: TGTGCCAGCAGCTTAGTAGCGGGCACAGATACGCAGTATTTT
j_call: TRBJ2-7; v_call: TRBV5-6; d_call: NA; clone_size: NA; cdr3_aa: CASSFGGLYYEQYF; cdr3_nt: TGTGCCAGCAGCTTTGGGGGACTTTACTACGAGCAGTACTTC